One and the same sample provided the 18 T cell receptor beta chains below, sequenced in a study of T cell responses to AZD1222 COVID-19 vaccine (dated by TCRdb to the early 2020s). Library method: the immunoSEQ multiplex PCR assay. Sourced from immuneACCESS, this table was stored by TCRdb with only in-frame sequences that have V and J called. A share of the clones is absent; for the studies checked, an unresolved V gene accounts for under half, and the remainder has no known explanation. For this sample the table gives 180,000 or so clones, of which approximately 95% were detected only once. Under 1.1% of the sample goes to the ten largest clones. The time point label of this sample denotes: about 28 days (+/-7) after the second vaccine dose. Taken with the paper, the label for treatment or condition translates to: meningococcal conjugate vaccine given as trial control. The specimen comprised peripheral blood, sampled 28 days after the second dose of the MenACWY control vaccine. These receptors originate from an adult who received the MenACWY meningococcal vaccine as a control.

This rearrangement joins TRBV29-1 to TRBJ2-2; tentative D call: TRBD1 (6 bases). This CDR3 is 11 amino acids long. Per the germline V gene, CDR1 is SQVTM and CDR2 is ANQGSEA. The V and J ends lost 5 bases and 7 bases respectively, with 8 bases between them. In nucleotides, the CDR3 is TGCAGCGTTAAGGGGGTCGGGGAGCTGTTTTTT. Translated: CSVKGVGELFF.

V and J are TRBV6-5 and TRBJ2-1; a possible D gene is TRBD2 (7 bases). Germline V gives CDR1 MNHEY, CDR2 SVGAGI. This CDR3 is 14 amino acids long. Trimming took 4 bases from V and 6 from J, leaving 13 bases between them. The CDR3 DNA reads as TGTGCCAGCAGTTTGGAGGGGGGGTCCAATGAGCAGTTCTTC. Its protein is CASSLEGGSNEQFF.

This clone is a singleton in its sample. This chain uses TRBV11-3 with TRBJ2-1, with 10 nucleotides matching TRBD1. The V and J ends lost 6 bases and 4 bases, in that order; junction bases with no gene match: 9. The CDR3 is 16 amino acids. Per germline, CDR1 SGHNT and CDR2 YENEEA. CDR3 in amino acids: CASSPEGQGKYNEQFF. DNA of the CDR3: TGTGCCAGCAGTCCCGAGGGACAGGGGAAATACAATGAGCAGTTCTTC.

The rearrangement joins TRBV6-6 to TRBJ2-7, with TRBD2 matching over 9 bases. CDR1 is MNHNY, CDR2 SVGAGI, per germline (reference sequence). J gave up 2 bases and V 2 bases, and 7 bases lay outside the gene matches. This CDR3 is 16 amino acids long. The CDR3 sequence is CASSYGLAGGAYEQYF. CDR3 DNA: TGTGCCAGCAGTTACGGTCTGGCGGGGGGGGCCTACGAGCAGTACTTC.

The chain uses TRBV29-1 and TRBJ1-1, with D possibly being TRBD1 (5 bases). Germline V gene lookup returns CDR1 SQVTM and CDR2 ANQGSEA. This CDR3 contains 14 residues. Trimming took 2 bases from V and 4 from J, leaving 14 bases between them. This CDR3 reads CSVEKGNIGTEAFF. CDR3 sequence (DNA): TGCAGCGTTGAAAAGGGGAACATCGGCACTGAAGCTTTCTTT.

The chain is built from TRBV3-1 (or the pseudogene TRBV3-2) and TRBJ1-1; 7 positions agree with TRBD1. Unmatched junction bases numbered 15, after V lost 6 bases and J lost 5 bases. Germline assignment: CDR1 LGHDT and CDR2 YNNKEL (reference sequence). The CDR3 covers 16 residues. The CDR3 sequence is CASSPMGTARETEAFF. The CDR3 nucleotides read TGTGCCAGCAGTCCGATGGGGACAGCTAGGGAAACTGAAGCTTTCTTT.

This chain links TRBV7-2 with TRBJ1-5; D remains ambiguous. The germline CDR1 and CDR2 sequences are SGHTA and FQGNSA. This CDR3 contains 12 residues. Trimming removed 1 base from V and 7 bases from J, with 5 bases in between. CDR3 DNA sequence: TGTGCCAGCAGCTTAGAAGTCCAGCCCCAGCATTTT. It specifies CASSLEVQPQHF.

The chain has TRBV7-2 and TRBJ1-4; 8 bases line up with TRBD1. V trimming: 5 bases; J trimming: 10 bases; junction bases outside the gene matches: 15. The CDR3 contains 16 residues. Germline CDR1 SGHTA, CDR2 FQGNSA. CDR3 sequence (DNA): TGTGCCAGCAGCCTCAGCGCCGGGACAGGTGGGACAAAACTGTTTTTT. It encodes CASSLSAGTGGTKLFF.

The chain couples TRBV6-5 to TRBJ1-4; 7 positions match TRBD1. In germline, CDR1 is MNHEY, CDR2 SVGAGI. CDR3 size: 13 residues. V trimming: 4 bases; J trimming: 12 bases; junction bases outside the gene matches: 8. The CDR3 here is CASSSTRDSQLFF. As DNA, the CDR3 is TGTGCCAGCAGTTCTACCCGGGACAGTCAACTGTTTTTT.

The rearrangement uses TRBV2 and TRBJ2-1; 7 nucleotides match TRBD2. The CDR3 loop spans 14 amino acids. V trimming: 8 bases; J trimming: 2 bases; junction bases outside the gene matches: 6. From germline, CDR1 is SNHLY and CDR2 FYNNEI. The CDR3: CASGRGGAYNEQFF. For the CDR3, the DNA is TGTGCCAGCGGACGCGGGGGAGCCTACAATGAGCAGTTCTTC.

The chain recombines TRBV28 with TRBJ2-7, with D hard to call. There are 10 residues in the CDR3. The germline V and J ends were trimmed by 4 bases and 5 bases, with 3 bases remaining between them. CDR1 is MDHEN, CDR2 SYDVKM, per germline. This chain's CDR3 is CASSSNEQYF. The DNA for the CDR3 is TGTGCCAGCAGTTCTAACGAGCAGTACTTC.

V gene TRBV3-1 (or the pseudogene TRBV3-2) combines with J gene TRBJ2-6; 7 nucleotides match TRBD1. Germline CDR1 is LGHDT and CDR2 is YNNKEL (reference sequence). The length of the CDR3 is 18 residues. After removal of 3 bases from V and 2 bases from J, the junction contained 10 bases not matched to a gene. The CDR3 is CASSQSGTVLAGANVLTF. For the CDR3, the DNA is TGTGCCAGCAGCCAGTCCGGGACAGTGCTTGCTGGGGCCAACGTCCTGACTTTC.

The chain links TRBV19 to TRBJ1-2; 8 positions agree with TRBD1. Germline trimming cut 7 bases from V and 3 bases from J; bases unmatched to any gene: 16. Per germline, CDR1 LNHDA and CDR2 SQIVND (reference sequence). CDR3 length: 17 residues. The CDR3, as DNA: TGTGCCAGTAACCCTTCCCGGGACAGGCCCACGGACTATGGCTACACCTTC. Protein: CASNPSRDRPTDYGYTF.

V usage is TRBV10-3 and J usage is TRBJ1-1; maybe TRBD1 (6 bases). This CDR3 spans 15 amino acids. Germline V CDR1 and CDR2: ENHRY, SYGVKD. Trimming shortened V by 6 bases and J by 2 bases, and 16 bases separated the two germline ends. CDR3 amino acids: CAIRGEGGRNTEAFF. The CDR3 region has the DNA TGTGCCATCAGGGGCGAGGGGGGGCGAAACACTGAAGCTTTCTTT.

This chain links TRBV2 with TRBJ1-3; D is perhaps TRBD1 (6 bases). Germline loops: CDR1 SNHLY, CDR2 FYNNEI. The CDR3 extends over 17 amino acids. The V gene lost 6 bases and the J gene lost 0 bases, with 18 bases spanning the gap. This chain's CDR3 is CASRGGQSLNSGNTIYF. The CDR3 DNA reads as TGTGCCAGCAGAGGCGGACAGAGCCTAAACTCTGGAAACACCATATATTTT.

This rearrangement joins TRBV2 to TRBJ1-1; 7 nucleotides align to TRBD1. With 0 bases clipped from V and 6 bases from J, the junction kept 7 bases outside the gene matches. This CDR3 contains 15 residues. CDR1 and CDR2 from the germline V gene are SNHLY and FYNNEI. For the CDR3, the DNA is TGTGCCAGCAGTGAAGCGCTCAGGGGGAGAGCTGAAGCTTTCTTT. It specifies CASSEALRGRAEAFF.

The V call is TRBV6-5, the J call TRBJ1-1; TRBD1 matches 7 bases. The CDR3 extends over 14 amino acids. After removal of 2 bases from V and 5 bases from J, the junction contained 5 bases not matched to a gene. Germline values: CDR1 MNHEY, CDR2 SVGAGI. This chain's CDR3 is CASSYTGQRTEAFF. The CDR3 nucleotides are TGTGCCAGCAGTTACACGGGACAGAGAACTGAAGCTTTCTTT.

The CDR3, as DNA: TGCGCCAGCAGCTCGTTACAGGGAACTGAAGCTTTCTTT. Translating gives CASSSLQGTEAFF. The chain carries TRBV5-1 and TRBJ1-1, with D possibly TRBD1 on 6 matching bases. Germline assignment: CDR1 SGHRS and CDR2 YFSETQ. This CDR3 is built from 13 residues. V lost 3 bases to trimming and J lost 5 bases, with 11 bases between them.